These T cell receptor beta chains were read from a single sample in a study of CD8 T cells in Susac syndrome. TCRdb recomputed calls from the immunoSEQ multiplex PCR reads with MiXCR, one row per CDR3 protein. The data show 130,000 to 150,000 distinct CDR3 sequences, approximately 94% seen once. Sequencing input: CD4+ T cells from PBMCs. The receptor source for this set is a human donor in good health. CDR3s include the opening cysteine and the closing phenylalanine or tryptophan. Each record gives: D gene, V gene, clone size, J gene, CDR3 DNA, CDR3 protein. D genes are given only for firm matches. A row's size may be missing; if present it is once, few, many or a size class.

d_call: .
v_call: TRBV11-2
clone_size: .
j_call: TRBJ1-1
cdr3_nt: TGTGCCAGCAGCTTCCGCGTCTCCGGGGGCACTGAAGCTTTCTTT
cdr3_aa: CASSFRVSGGTEAFF

d_call: .
v_call: TRBV5-1
clone_size: .
j_call: TRBJ1-2
cdr3_nt: TGCGCCAGCAGCCTCAACCCTCCTACAGGGAGCTATGGCTACACCTTC
cdr3_aa: CASSLNPPTGSYGYTF

d_call: .
v_call: TRBV24-1
clone_size: .
j_call: TRBJ1-1
cdr3_nt: TGTGCCACCAGTGAACAGGCGAACACTGAAGCTTTCTTT
cdr3_aa: CATSEQANTEAFF

d_call: .
v_call: TRBV18
clone_size: .
j_call: TRBJ2-5
cdr3_nt: TGTGCCAGCGGAGGGGACCAAGAGACCCAGTACTTC
cdr3_aa: CASGGDQETQYF

d_call: TRBD1
v_call: TRBV5-1
clone_size: .
j_call: TRBJ2-7
cdr3_nt: TGCGCCAGCAGCTTGGAGGGACAGTCCAACGGCGAGCAGTACTTC
cdr3_aa: CASSLEGQSNGEQYF

d_call: TRBD1
v_call: TRBV29-1
clone_size: once
j_call: TRBJ1-1
cdr3_nt: TGCAGCACCCAACCGACAGGGGTGGAAACTGAAGCTTTCTTT
cdr3_aa: CSTQPTGVETEAFF

d_call: .
v_call: TRBV19
clone_size: .
j_call: TRBJ2-1
cdr3_nt: TGTGCCAGTAGTTCCCCCAGGGGCAATGTTGGGAATGAGCAGTTCTTC
cdr3_aa: CASSSPRGNVGNEQFF

d_call: .
v_call: TRBV5-6
clone_size: .
j_call: TRBJ1-3
cdr3_nt: TGTGCCAGCAGCTTACAAGGCAGTTCTGGAAACACCATATATTTT
cdr3_aa: CASSLQGSSGNTIYF

d_call: TRBD2
v_call: TRBV7-2
clone_size: once
j_call: TRBJ2-7
cdr3_nt: TGTGCCAGCAGCATCCTAGCGGGAGCCTACGAGCAGTACTTC
cdr3_aa: CASSILAGAYEQYF

d_call: .
v_call: TRBV7-2
clone_size: few
j_call: TRBJ1-2
cdr3_nt: TGTGCCAGCAGCTTAGATGGCTACACCTTC
cdr3_aa: CASSLDGYTF

d_call: TRBD2
v_call: TRBV4-2
clone_size: .
j_call: TRBJ2-7
cdr3_nt: TGTGCCAGCAGCCAAGAGTCACCGGCTAGCGGAGCCTCCTACGAGCAGTACTTC
cdr3_aa: CASSQESPASGASYEQYF

d_call: .
v_call: TRBV20-1
clone_size: .
j_call: TRBJ2-7
cdr3_nt: TGCAGTGCTACCACCCGTGGTGCCCCCTACGAGCAGTACTTC
cdr3_aa: CSATTRGAPYEQYF

d_call: TRBD2
v_call: TRBV2
clone_size: .
j_call: TRBJ2-3
cdr3_nt: TGTGCCAGCGGACTAGCGGGAGGCGAGGATACGCAGTATTTT
cdr3_aa: CASGLAGGEDTQYF

d_call: .
v_call: TRBV7-9
clone_size: .
j_call: TRBJ2-2
cdr3_nt: TGTGCCAGCAGCATGAAAAGTGGCGACACCGGGGAGCTGTTTTTT
cdr3_aa: CASSMKSGDTGELFF

d_call: TRBD2
v_call: TRBV20-1
clone_size: .
j_call: TRBJ2-2
cdr3_nt: TGCAGTGCTAGGCTACTAGCGAGTTCCGGGGAGCTGTTTTTT
cdr3_aa: CSARLLASSGELFF

d_call: TRBD1
v_call: TRBV7-9
clone_size: .
j_call: TRBJ1-5
cdr3_nt: TGTGCCAGCAGCTCCGGACAGGGTATACGGCAGCCCCAGCATTTT
cdr3_aa: CASSSGQGIRQPQHF

d_call: .
v_call: TRBV7-9
clone_size: .
j_call: TRBJ2-1
cdr3_nt: TGTGCCAGCAGCTTTTCGACAGCAAGCTCCTACAATGAGCAGTTCTTC
cdr3_aa: CASSFSTASSYNEQFF

d_call: TRBD1
v_call: TRBV18
clone_size: .
j_call: TRBJ2-7
cdr3_nt: TGTGCCAGCTCACCAGTGTTCGGACAGGTATCCTACGAGCAGTACTTC
cdr3_aa: CASSPVFGQVSYEQYF

d_call: .
v_call: TRBV6-5
clone_size: .
j_call: TRBJ2-3
cdr3_nt: TGTGCCAGCAAGACCGTCACAGGAACGCAGTATTTT
cdr3_aa: CASKTVTGTQYF

d_call: .
v_call: TRBV14
clone_size: once
j_call: TRBJ2-1
cdr3_nt: TGTGCCAGCAGCCGAACGGGCGGTGGAGAGCAGTTCTTC
cdr3_aa: CASSRTGGGEQFF

d_call: TRBD1
v_call: TRBV20-1
clone_size: .
j_call: TRBJ1-2
cdr3_nt: TGCAGTGCGGGCCCAGGGGGGGCAGGGGATGGCTACACCTTC
cdr3_aa: CSAGPGGAGDGYTF

d_call: TRBD1
v_call: TRBV20-1
clone_size: once
j_call: TRBJ1-1
cdr3_nt: TGCAGTGCTAGACACACGACAGGGACCGGCTTCGAAGCTTTCTTT
cdr3_aa: CSARHTTGTGFEAFF

d_call: .
v_call: TRBV15
clone_size: .
j_call: TRBJ2-5
cdr3_nt: TGTGCCACCAGCACATCAGGGACGGGGATTCGAAGTTTAGAGACCCAGTACTTC
cdr3_aa: CATSTSGTGIRSLETQYF

d_call: .
v_call: TRBV4-1
clone_size: .
j_call: TRBJ2-1
cdr3_nt: TGCGCCAGCAGCCTCAGACGAGTGGGCGACTACAGCTCCTACAATGAGCAGTTCTTC
cdr3_aa: CASSLRRVGDYSSYNEQFF

d_call: TRBD1
v_call: TRBV9
clone_size: .
j_call: TRBJ2-1
cdr3_nt: TGTGCCAGCAGCGTAGGACAGGGGGGCAATGAGCAGTTCTTC
cdr3_aa: CASSVGQGGNEQFF